The 31 T cell receptor beta chains given below trace back to one sample, sequenced in a study of response to subunit inactivated influenza vaccine. MiXCR, applied by TCRdb to the RT-PCR reads, yields one record per CDR3 protein. The data contain under 550,000 distinct CDR3 sequences, roughly 7.9% of them seen just once; the ten biggest clones take up around 13%. The sequencing used PBMCs from blood, collected less than 30 months after vaccination. The receptors shown here come from a man between 50 and 70 years old who received an inactivated influenza vaccine.

This clonotype was observed at least ten times. The chain is built from TRBV12-3 or TRBV12-4 and TRBJ2-1; 11 positions agree with TRBD1. CDR3 length: 11 residues. V dropped 10 bases and J dropped 10; count of bases not matched to a gene: 3. CDR3 in DNA: TGTGCCACTCGGACAGGGGGCGAGCAGTTCTTC. It encodes CATRTGGEQFF.

The chain is built from TRBV11-2 and TRBJ1-6; a possible D gene is TRBD1 (6 bases). From germline, CDR1 is SGHAT and CDR2 FQNNGV. The CDR3 is 13 residues long. Between the trimmed V and J ends, which lost 11 bases and 10 bases, there was a span of 18 bases. CDR3 loop: CAVRQANPSPLHF. The CDR3 nucleotides are TGTGCCGTTAGACAGGCTAATCCATCACCCCTCCACTTT. Together with reference TRBV11-2 and TRBJ1-6, the CDR3 gives the full variable domain: EAGVAQSPRYKIIEKRQSVAFWCNPISGHATLYWYQQILGQGPKLLIQFQNNGVVDDSQLPKDRFSAERLKGVDSTLKIQPAKLEDSAVYLCAVRQANPSPLHFGNGTRLTVT.

This clonotype was seen repeatedly, ten times or more. The chain joins TRBV12-3 or TRBV12-4 to TRBJ1-5; the D gene is possibly TRBD1 (5 bases). The V end lost 3 bases, the J end lost 7 bases, and 10 bases lay between the germline ends. The CDR3 consists of 13 residues. CDR3 nucleotide sequence: TGTGCCAGCAGTTTGGGGAAGGGGCAGCCCCAGCATTTT. Protein: CASSLGKGQPQHF.

There are many counts of this clonotype. The chain carries TRBV5-1 and TRBJ2-2, with D maybe TRBD2 (6 bases). CDR1 and CDR2 (germline): SGHRS, YFSETQ. This CDR3 has 16 amino acids. Trimming pared 4 bases from V and 4 bases from J, leaving 17 bases between. DNA of the CDR3: TGCGCCAGCAGCCCCTCACTAGCTAGGAGCACCGGGGAGCTGTTTTTT. It specifies CASSPSLARSTGELFF.

The table lists this clonotype with a few counts. The J gene is TRBJ1-1, the V gene TRBV19; D not certain. V was pared by 10 bases and J by 1 base, with 10 bases between. CDR1 and CDR2 from the germline V gene are LNHDA and SQIVND (reference sequence). The CDR3 is 12 amino acids. DNA for the CDR3: TGTGCCACCAAGATAGGGAACACTGAAGCTTTCTTT. Encoded protein: CATKIGNTEAFF.

This clonotype was detected a few times. This chain joins TRBV4-3 and TRBJ2-1; D is perhaps TRBD2 (6 bases). The CDR3 runs 14 residues. Germline values: CDR1 LGHNA, CDR2 YSLEER. The V and J ends lost 4 bases and 11 bases respectively, with 18 bases between them. The CDR3 sequence is CASSLGRDGTQQFF. Here the CDR3 DNA reads TGCGCCAGCAGCCTAGGGCGGGACGGGACTCAGCAGTTCTTC.

This clonotype was counted between two and nine times. The chain recombines TRBV6-5 with TRBJ2-2; D is unresolved. In germline, CDR1 is MNHEY, CDR2 SVGAGI. Deletions cut 5 bases from V and 6 bases from J, with 16 bases between. This CDR3 region has 15 residues. CDR3 region: CASSLRPLGPGELFF. DNA for the CDR3: TGTGCCAGCAGTCTACGGCCCTTGGGTCCCGGGGAGCTGTTTTTT.

The chain is built from TRBV7-8 and TRBJ2-2; D not certain. Germline CDR1 SGHVS, CDR2 FQNEAQ. This CDR3 has 16 amino acids. V was shortened by 5 bases and J by 5 bases, with 18 bases between the two germline ends. The CDR3 spells CASSTGLGMSTGELFF. Written as DNA, the CDR3 is TGTGCCAGCAGCACCGGTTTAGGGATGAGTACCGGGGAGCTGTTTTTT.

The V and J genes are TRBV21-1 and TRBJ1-1. TRBV21-1 is tagged as a pseudogene. The CDR3 length is 13 residues. CDR3 in DNA: TGTGCCAGGAGATCTCTGGGTTTTCCTGAAGCTTTCTTT. This sequence encodes CARRSLGFPEAFF.

This clonotype was detected many times. J is TRBJ2-7 and V is TRBV10-3; TRBD1 matches at 7 bases. The germline V gene has CDR1 ENHRY and CDR2 SYGVKD. V shed 1 base, J shed 3 bases, and the junction held 3 bases outside the gene matches. CDR3 length equals 14 residues. The CDR3: CAISELDRVYEQYF. The CDR3 DNA is TGTGCCATCAGTGAGTTAGACAGGGTCTACGAGCAGTACTTC.

This sequence joins TRBV24-1 and TRBJ2-3, with D unresolved. Germline V gene sequence: CDR1 KGHDR, CDR2 SFDVKD. The V gene lost 6 bases and the J gene lost 5 bases, with 17 bases spanning the gap. This CDR3 has 15 amino acids. CDR3 coding DNA: TGTGCCACCAGTTTACGGGTTGGTGCCGAAGATACGCAGTATTTT. Translated: CATSLRVGAEDTQYF.

In its sample, this clonotype was seen a few times. J is TRBJ2-7 and V is TRBV3-1; TRBD2 aligns across 7 bases. This CDR3 is 15 amino acids long. Per the germline V gene, CDR1 is LGHDT and CDR2 is YNNKEL (reference sequence). Losses at the gene ends were 0 bases for V and 3 bases for J; bases not matched to a gene: 5. The CDR3 reads CASSQDYRGDYEQYF. In nucleotides, the CDR3 is TGTGCCAGCAGCCAAGATTATCGGGGGGACTACGAGCAGTACTTC.

This clonotype appeared a few times. The V gene is TRBV28, the J gene TRBJ2-7; the D gene could be TRBD1 or TRBD2 (5 bases each). The germline gives CDR1 MDHEN, CDR2 SYDVKM. This CDR3 is 14 amino acids long. The V and J ends lost 6 bases and 4 bases respectively, with 16 bases between them. The CDR3 coding sequence is TGTGCCAGCAGCCCCCCCGGGGCCTGGTACGAGCAGTACTTC. Translated, it gives CASSPPGAWYEQYF. Complete variable domain (other parts from reference TRBV28 and TRBJ2-7): DVKVTQSSRYLVKRTGEKVFLECVQDMDHENMFWYRQDPGLGLRLIYFSYDVKMKEKGDIPEGYSVSREKKERFSLILESASTNQTSMYLCASSPPGAWYEQYFGPGTRLTVT.

The chain joins TRBV27 to TRBJ2-7; TRBD1 might be the D (6 bases). Germline V gene lookup returns CDR1 MNHEY and CDR2 SMNVEV (reference sequence). There are 12 residues in the CDR3. The V end lost 9 bases, the J end lost 3 bases, and 12 bases lay between the germline ends. CDR3 DNA: TGTGCCAGTTGGACAGTGGGCTACGAGCAGTACTTC. It translates to CASWTVGYEQYF.

In its sample, this clonotype was seen many times. The chain uses TRBV7-2 and TRBJ2-5; D is perhaps TRBD1 (5 bases). Looked up from germline, CDR1 is SGHTA and CDR2 is FQGNSA. Trimming took off 1 base at V and 5 bases at J, with 11 bases between the two ends. The CDR3 is 14 residues long. This chain's CDR3 is CASSLGGRVETQYF. CDR3 sequence (DNA): TGTGCCAGCAGCTTAGGCGGCAGGGTCGAGACCCAGTACTTC. Looking up the rest from reference TRBV7-2 and TRBJ2-5 gives the full variable domain: GAGVSQSPSNKVTEKGKDVELRCDPISGHTALYWYRQSLGQGLEFLIYFQGNSAPDKSGLPSDRFSAERTGGSVSTLTIQRTQQEDSAVYLCASSLGGRVETQYFGPGTRLLVL.

This sequence joins TRBV3-1 and TRBJ1-6, with 7 bases matching TRBD1. Germline V gene lookup returns CDR1 LGHDT and CDR2 YNNKEL (reference sequence). This CDR3 spans 19 amino acids. Trimming removed 1 base from V and 6 bases from J; junction bases left unmatched: 15. The CDR3 sequence: CASSQVPPGAGTVNSPLHF. CDR3 nucleotides: TGTGCCAGCAGCCAAGTACCCCCGGGCGCCGGGACAGTTAATTCACCCCTCCACTTT.

The V and J genes are TRBV6-5 and TRBJ1-3; D possibly corresponds to TRBD1 (6 bases). Germline V gene lookup returns CDR1 MNHEY and CDR2 SVGAGI. The CDR3 runs to 19 residues. Trimming stripped 0 bases from V and 0 bases from J, with 18 bases between. The CDR3 loop reads CASSYSRGRGTTSGNTIYF. CDR3 DNA sequence: TGTGCCAGCAGTTACTCGCGTGGACGGGGGACAACCTCTGGAAACACCATATATTTT.

This clonotype was observed at least ten times. The chain couples TRBV11-2 to TRBJ2-7; 7 nucleotides line up with TRBD1. Trimming removed 0 bases from V and 2 bases from J; junction bases left unmatched: 16. The CDR3 extends over 19 amino acids. Germline CDR1 and CDR2: SGHAT and FQNNGV. Here the CDR3 DNA reads TGTGCCAGCAGCTTAGATTCCAGGGGGTATTACGGATTTACCTACGAGCAGTACTTC. Amino acids: CASSLDSRGYYGFTYEQYF.

In this sample, this clonotype turned up many times. This rearrangement joins TRBV20-1 to TRBJ2-1; possible D gene TRBD2, 6 bases. V lost 3 bases, J lost 5 bases, and 8 bases lay in between. The CDR3 covers 12 residues. Germline assignment: CDR1 DFQATT and CDR2 SNEGSKA (reference sequence). The CDR3 DNA reads TGCAGTGCTAGGCGGACTAACAATGAGCAGTTCTTC. Protein: CSARRTNNEQFF.

The V call is TRBV20-1, the J call TRBJ2-7; D is ambiguous. Trimming took off 3 bases at V and 5 bases at J, with 14 bases between the two ends. The CDR3 has 13 residues. Per the germline V gene, CDR1 is DFQATT and CDR2 is SNEGSKA (reference sequence). The CDR3 is CSARPSAYDEQYF. CDR3 DNA sequence: TGCAGTGCTAGGCCCTCAGCTTACGACGAGCAGTACTTC.

This clonotype was picked up a small number of times. The CDR3 protein is CSARGGAGDTGELFF. CDR3 bases: TGCAGTGCTAGGGGCGGGGCCGGGGACACCGGGGAGCTGTTTTTT. This rearrangement joins TRBV20-1 to TRBJ2-2, with TRBD2 as a possible D gene (6 bases). This CDR3 region has 15 residues. From germline, CDR1 is DFQATT and CDR2 SNEGSKA (reference sequence). V was clipped by 3 bases and J by 3 bases, with 14 bases between them.

This clonotype showed up many times. The chain has TRBV27 and TRBJ2-5; D unresolved. The V end lost 4 bases, the J end lost 5 bases, and 11 bases lay between the germline ends. The CDR3 runs 13 residues. Germline V gene lookup returns CDR1 MNHEY and CDR2 SMNVEV (reference sequence). DNA for the CDR3: TGTGCCAGCAGTTCCCGCGTAGGTGAGACCCAGTACTTC. As protein: CASSSRVGETQYF.

Note on this clonotype: With a much larger clone just one base away, this may be a read error. The V call is TRBV28, the J call TRBJ1-1, with no clear D. Germline CDR1 reads MDHEN; CDR2 reads SYDVKM. This CDR3 spans 12 amino acids. V dropped 6 bases and J dropped 3 bases, with 8 bases sitting between them. The CDR3 DNA reads as TGTGCCAGCAGACGACCGTACACTGAAGCTTTCTTT. Protein product: CASRRPYTEAFF.

V and J are TRBV4-1 and TRBJ1-3, with 8 bases lining up with TRBD1. CDR3 length: 19 residues. Germline CDR1 reads MGHRA; CDR2 reads YSYEKL. The trim removed 3 bases at V and 0 bases at J, leaving 13 bases unmatched. CDR3 in DNA: TGCGCCAGCAGCCATCTCCTCGGGGACAGGCGATTCTCTGGAAACACCATATATTTT. Translation gives CASSHLLGDRRFSGNTIYF.

The table lists this clonotype with many counts. V and J are TRBV7-2 and TRBJ2-7; TRBD2 matches at 12 bases. The CDR3 sequence is 14 residues long. Germline V gene data show CDR1 as SGHTA and CDR2 as FQGNSA. Trimming removed 3 bases from V and 4 bases from J; junction bases left unmatched: 1. In DNA form, the CDR3 reads TGTGCCAGCAGCTTGACTAGCGGGGGTTACGAGCAGTACTTC. Residues: CASSLTSGGYEQYF.

This clonotype was observed many times. V is TRBV5-1 and J is TRBJ2-5; D may be TRBD2 (6 bases). Germline-derived CDR1 and CDR2 are SGHRS and YFSETQ. V was pared by 0 bases and J by 2 bases, with 11 bases between. The CDR3 sequence is 15 residues long. The CDR3: CASSLVPEGQETQYF. The CDR3 DNA sequence: TGCGCCAGCAGCTTGGTGCCGGAGGGTCAAGAGACCCAGTACTTC.

This clonotype was counted between two and nine times. The chain uses TRBV7-8 and TRBJ2-7; D possibly corresponds to TRBD1 (6 bases). V was trimmed by 4 bases and J by 7 bases, leaving 20 bases between them. Germline assignment: CDR1 SGHVS and CDR2 FQNEAQ. This CDR3 is built from 15 residues. The CDR3 here is CASSSHIRGFYEQYF. The CDR3 DNA is TGTGCCAGCAGCTCCCATATCAGGGGCTTTTATGAGCAGTACTTC.

This clonotype was seen many times. The chain combines TRBV2 with TRBJ1-1; 7 nucleotides agree with TRBD1. Losses at the gene ends were 2 bases for V and 6 bases for J; bases not matched to a gene: 12. CDR1 SNHLY and CDR2 FYNNEI come from the germline V gene. This CDR3 has 16 amino acids. The CDR3 bases are TGTGCCAGCAGTGAACGACCGGGTGGAGGGGGCCCTGAAGCTTTCTTT. It specifies CASSERPGGGGPEAFF.

V and J are TRBV6-2 or TRBV6-3 and TRBJ2-7; D possibly corresponds to TRBD1 (6 bases). The CDR3 has 16 amino acids. Trimming removed 3 bases from V and 6 bases from J, with 21 bases in between. Germline V gives CDR1 MNHEY, CDR2 SVGEGT. As DNA, the CDR3 is TGTGCCAGCAGTTATTTCTTGCGACTTTTACAGGGCGAGCAGTACTTC. Translation: CASSYFLRLLQGEQYF.

This clonotype was counted between two and nine times. The CDR3 spells CASRGTVDEQFF. CDR3 DNA: TGCGCCAGCAGGGGGACGGTCGATGAGCAGTTCTTC. V gene TRBV5-1 combines with J gene TRBJ2-1; possibly TRBD1 or TRBD2 for D (5 bases each). Trimming cost V 5 bases and J 8 bases, with 11 bases left between them. Germline V lookup: CDR1 SGHRS, CDR2 YFSETQ. This CDR3 spans 12 amino acids.

The chain joins TRBV24-1 to TRBJ1-2; D might be TRBD1 (5 bases). The germline gives CDR1 KGHDR, CDR2 SFDVKD. This CDR3 is 14 amino acids long. V was shortened by 2 bases and J by 4 bases, with 10 bases between the two germline ends. The CDR3 DNA reads as TGTGCCACCAGTGATTGGTCAGGGCGCTATGGCTACACCTTC. This gives the protein CATSDWSGRYGYTF.